Below, 18 T cell receptor beta chains from the same sample are listed, as sequenced in a study of beta chain features in type 1 diabetes. The isolated RNA, all of it, was reverse transcribed, so expressed TCRB transcripts were what got sequenced. Profiling relied on immunoSEQ multiplex PCR, and the TCRdb table lists in-frame clones only, not all of them. This sample yields 430,000 or so clones, of which more than 9.5% are seen a single time; roughly 0.046% belongs to the top ten. The sample taken for sequencing was naive CD4+ T cells from blood. These receptors came from a woman under 30 in good health.

This clone was seen only a few times. The rearrangement uses TRBV29-1 and TRBJ1-6; the match to TRBD1 covers 9 bases. With V trimmed by 7 bases and J by 8 bases, 3 bases remained unmatched. CDR3 length: 12 residues. CDR1 and CDR2 from the germline V gene are SQVTM and ANQGSEA. DNA of the CDR3: TGCAGCGCACGACAGGGGGATTCACCCCTCCACTTT. Protein sequence: CSARQGDSPLHF.

In this sample, this clone turned up a few times. The chain combines TRBV28 with TRBJ2-2; TRBD2 might be the D (5 bases). Looked up from germline, CDR1 is MDHEN and CDR2 is SYDVKM. With 4 bases removed from V and 2 bases from J, the gap between germline ends came to 26 bases. This CDR3 contains 20 residues. The CDR3 spells CASSSPLGARTGKNTGELFF. The CDR3, as DNA: TGTGCCAGCAGTTCCCCCCTAGGAGCCCGGACGGGGAAAAACACCGGGGAGCTGTTTTTT. The entire variable domain, with the rest obtained from reference TRBV28 and TRBJ2-2, is as follows: DVKVTQSSRYLVKRTGEKVFLECVQDMDHENMFWYRQDPGLGLRLIYFSYDVKMKEKGDIPEGYSVSREKKERFSLILESASTNQTSMYLCASSSPLGARTGKNTGELFFGEGSRLTVL.

The chain links TRBV15 to TRBJ1-2; weak D call: TRBD1 (6 bases). The germline V gene has CDR1 LNHNV and CDR2 YYDKDF (reference sequence). The CDR3 is 16 residues long. V was cut by 0 bases and J by 3 bases, with 14 bases left in between. The CDR3 DNA reads TGTGCCACCAGCAGAGATCGGGGGCCCTTATACTATGGCTACACCTTC. It is translated as CATSRDRGPLYYGYTF.

The chain carries TRBV4-2 and TRBJ2-3; weak D call: TRBD2 (6 bases). The germline V gene has CDR1 LGHNA and CDR2 YNFKEQ. Trimming pared 1 base from V and 2 bases from J, leaving 10 bases between. The CDR3 length is 15 residues. CDR3 residues: CASSQAGEYTDTQYF. As DNA, the CDR3 is TGTGCCAGCAGCCAAGCGGGAGAGTACACAGATACGCAGTATTTT.

There are a few counts of this clone. The V gene is TRBV5-1, the J gene TRBJ2-3; unclear D gene. Germline V gene lookup returns CDR1 SGHRS and CDR2 YFSETQ. This CDR3 spans 14 amino acids. V dropped 0 bases and J dropped 6 bases, with 11 bases sitting between them. The chain's CDR3 is CASSLESAADTQYF. The CDR3 bases are TGCGCCAGCAGCTTGGAGTCCGCGGCGGATACGCAGTATTTT. The full variable domain, its missing parts supplied by reference TRBV5-1 and TRBJ2-3, is KAGVTQTPRYLIKTRGQQVTLSCSPISGHRSVSWYQQTPGQGLQFLFEYFSETQRNKGNFPGRFSGRQFSNSRSEMNVSTLELGDSALYLCASSLESAADTQYFGPGTRLTVL.

This chain connects TRBV19 to TRBJ2-1; D assignment may be TRBD1 or TRBD2 (6 bases each). CDR1 is LNHDA and CDR2 is SQIVND in the germline V gene (reference sequence). Trimming stripped 4 bases from V and 6 bases from J, with 13 bases between. CDR3 size: 14 residues. The CDR3 region has the DNA TGTGCCAGTAGTAGGAGGGCAGGGGCCAATGAGCAGTTCTTC. Translating gives CASSRRAGANEQFF. The full variable domain, with the rest looked up from reference TRBV19 and TRBJ2-1, is DGGITQSPKYLFRKEGQNVTLSCEQNLNHDAMYWYRQDPGQGLRLIYYSQIVNDFQKGDIAEGYSVSREKKESFPLTVTSAQKNPTAFYLCASSRRAGANEQFFGPGTRLTVL.

This clone was seen a few times. This CDR3 is CSVVSSYNYGYTF. CDR3 DNA sequence: TGCAGCGTTGTTAGTTCCTACAACTATGGCTACACCTTC. The V gene is TRBV29-1, the J gene TRBJ1-2; no clear D gene. V was pared by 4 bases and J by 2 bases, with 11 bases between. The germline gives CDR1 SQVTM, CDR2 ANQGSEA. CDR3 length: 13 amino acids.

With regard to this clone: Other nucleotide sequences in the sample specify the same CDR3. The chain recombines TRBV18 with TRBJ2-1; D gene unclear. Germline assignment: CDR1 KGHSH and CDR2 LQKENI. Trimming shortened V by 2 bases and J by 4 bases, and 6 bases separated the two germline ends. This CDR3 spans 13 amino acids. The CDR3, as DNA: TGTGCCAGCTCACCAGTCGGTTACAATGAGCAGTTCTTC. It codes for CASSPVGYNEQFF. Full variable domain (rest looked up from reference TRBV18 and TRBJ2-1): NAGVMQNPRHLVRRRGQEARLRCSPMKGHSHVYWYRQLPEEGLKFMVYLQKENIIDESGMPKERFSAEFPKEGPSILRIQQVVRGDSAAYFCASSPVGYNEQFFGPGTRLTVL.

This clone has just a few counts. The J gene is TRBJ2-5, the V gene TRBV9, with 10 bases lining up with TRBD2. Germline CDR1 and CDR2: SGDLS and YYNGEE. The CDR3 has 14 residues. Unmatched junction bases numbered 5, after V lost 3 bases and J lost 6 bases. The CDR3: CASSDGTSVQTQYF. The CDR3 DNA is TGTGCCAGCAGCGACGGGACTAGCGTACAGACCCAGTACTTC.

CDR3 DNA sequence: TGTGCCAGCAGCCCTAACACCGGGGAGCTGTTTTTT. Protein sequence: CASSPNTGELFF. This chain joins TRBV5-4 and TRBJ2-2; no clear D. The germline V gene encodes CDR1 SGHNT and CDR2 YYREEE (reference sequence). The CDR3 covers 12 residues. With 4 bases removed from V and 2 bases from J, the gap between germline ends came to 3 bases.

DNA for the CDR3: TGTGCCAGCAGCGCCCAACAGGGGATCCGTGTTGGGGCCAACGTCCTGACTTTC. It encodes CASSAQQGIRVGANVLTF. This sequence joins TRBV4-2 and TRBJ2-6; 7 bases match TRBD1. CDR1 and CDR2 from the germline V gene are LGHNA and YNFKEQ. J lost 3 bases, V lost 5 bases, and 13 bases had no gene match. The CDR3 is 18 amino acids.

The V and J genes are TRBV19 and TRBJ1-4; unclear D gene. There are 14 residues in the CDR3. V was cut by 9 bases and J by 0 bases, with 11 bases left in between. Germline CDR1 reads LNHDA; CDR2 reads SQIVND (reference sequence). CDR3 residues: CASQHQATNEKLFF. CDR3 DNA: TGTGCCAGCCAGCACCAGGCAACTAATGAAAAACTGTTTTTT.

The rearrangement uses TRBV4-3 and TRBJ2-7; D is ambiguous. Per germline, CDR1 LGHNA and CDR2 YSLEER. This CDR3 comprises 14 residues. The V end was cut by 5 bases, the J end by 4 bases, with 15 bases between. Here the CDR3 DNA reads TGCGCCAGCAGCGTGTCATCTCTAGGGTACGAGCAGTACTTC. Protein product: CASSVSSLGYEQYF.

This clone was seen more than once but under ten times. This chain links TRBV19 with TRBJ2-3; D is unresolved. The germline gives CDR1 LNHDA, CDR2 SQIVND (reference sequence). V dropped 3 bases and J dropped 6 bases, with 7 bases sitting between them. This CDR3 contains 12 residues. The chain's CDR3 is CASSILGDTQYF. The CDR3, as DNA: TGTGCCAGTAGTATCCTAGGGGATACGCAGTATTTT. Variable domain in full (rest from reference TRBV19 and TRBJ2-3): DGGITQSPKYLFRKEGQNVTLSCEQNLNHDAMYWYRQDPGQGLRLIYYSQIVNDFQKGDIAEGYSVSREKKESFPLTVTSAQKNPTAFYLCASSILGDTQYFGPGTRLTVL.

The chain joins TRBV2 to TRBJ2-6; D unclear. Trimming took off 4 bases at V and 3 bases at J, with 10 bases between the two ends. Germline-derived CDR1 and CDR2 are SNHLY and FYNNEI. This CDR3 is built from 15 residues. CDR3 DNA: TGTGCCAGCAGTGTAGACACCAGTGGGGCCAACGTCCTGACTTTC. Amino acid sequence: CASSVDTSGANVLTF.

Only a few counts were recorded for this clone. This sequence joins TRBV21-1 and TRBJ2-3; the table's D gene call, TRBD1, was not cross checked with the DNA. TRBV21-1 is given as a pseudogene. The length of the CDR3 is 15 residues. The CDR3 DNA follows: TGTGCCAGCAGCAAATCGGGGACAGGCACAGATACGCAGTATTTT. It encodes CASSKSGTGTDTQYF.

The rearrangement links TRBV29-1 to TRBJ2-1; 9 nucleotides match TRBD1. Trimming at V came to 4 bases and at J to 8 bases, leaving 6 bases not matched to a gene. Germline V gives CDR1 SQVTM, CDR2 ANQGSEA. The CDR3 has 13 residues. CDR3 protein: CSVAGQGGHEQFF. As DNA, the CDR3 is TGCAGCGTTGCGGGACAGGGAGGCCATGAGCAGTTCTTC.

The V gene is TRBV4-2, the J gene TRBJ2-3; 9 bases are a match to TRBD2. CDR1 LGHNA and CDR2 YNFKEQ come from the germline V gene. V dropped 1 base and J dropped 4; count of bases not matched to a gene: 12. CDR3 length: 18 amino acids. CDR3 sequence: CASSQGGLAGIGADTQYF. CDR3 DNA: TGTGCCAGCAGCCAAGGTGGCCTAGCGGGGATAGGGGCAGATACGCAGTATTTT.